Listed below are T cell receptor beta chains from one sample, sequenced in a study of identical twins. A single record per CDR3 protein comes from TCRdb applying MiXCR to the 5' RACE reads. The sample includes about 890,000 distinct CDR3 sequences, roughly an eighth of them seen just once. The same specimen was also included in a second study, on yellow fever vaccine responses in identical twins.

Input material: PBMCs. These receptors were obtained from a woman under 30 in good health. Each CDR3 is given with its conserved first and last residue. Each record gives: D gene, V gene, clone size, J gene, CDR3 protein, CDR3 DNA. D genes are given only for firm matches. Only part of the rows carry a size: once, few, many, or a class if the clone is expanded.

NA	TRBV28	NA	TRBJ2-3	CATRRDWDSTDTQYF	TGTGCCACCAGGCGGGACTGGGATAGCACAGATACGCAGTATTTT
NA	TRBV10-3	many	TRBJ2-5	CAISEGTTETQYF	TGTGCCATCAGTGAGGGGACGACGGAGACCCAGTACTTC
NA	TRBV12-3/TRBV12-4	NA	TRBJ2-3	CASSFGGLRITDTQYF	TGTGCCAGCAGTTTTGGGGGGTTGCGGATCACAGATACGCAGTATTTT
TRBD2	TRBV20-1	few	TRBJ2-4	CSARTAGENIQYF	TGCAGTGCTAGAACAGCGGGAGAAAACATTCAGTACTTC
NA	TRBV24-1	few	TRBJ2-1	CATSDLHGGNEQFF	TGTGCCACCAGTGATTTGCATGGGGGCAATGAGCAGTTCTTC
NA	TRBV20-1	NA	TRBJ1-4	CSAPFSSNEKLFF	TGCAGTGCCCCGTTTAGCTCTAATGAAAAACTGTTTTTT
NA	TRBV20-1	NA	TRBJ2-7	CSAKTSGTYEQYF	TGCAGTGCTAAGACATCTGGGACTTACGAGCAGTACTTC
NA	TRBV5-8	NA	TRBJ2-1	CASRRRWSQGVLSKYNEQFF	TGTGCCAGCAGGCGAAGGTGGTCACAGGGCGTGCTCTCCAAATACAATGAGCAGTTCTTC
NA	TRBV7-9	few	TRBJ1-2	CASSLPRVVGYTF	TGTGCCAGCAGCTTACCCAGGGTTGTTGGCTACACCTTC
TRBD1	TRBV4-2	many	TRBJ2-2	CASSQVGTANTGELFF	TGTGCCAGCAGCCAAGTAGGGACAGCGAACACCGGGGAGCTGTTTTTT
NA	TRBV3-1	medium-sized	TRBJ2-1	CASSPRLLGASYNEQFF	TGTGCCAGCAGCCCACGGTTACTGGGGGCATCCTACAATGAGCAGTTCTTC
TRBD2	TRBV11-1	NA	TRBJ2-7	CASSLAVGVGLAGDEQYF	TGTGCCAGCAGCTTAGCGGTCGGAGTCGGACTAGCGGGAGACGAGCAGTACTTC
NA	TRBV7-2	few	TRBJ2-3	CASSPHDSSHTQYF	TGTGCCAGCAGCCCCCACGACAGTTCGCATACGCAGTATTTT
NA	TRBV10-3	many	TRBJ1-1	CAISDRGGNTEAFF	TGTGCCATCAGTGATAGGGGGGGGAACACTGAAGCTTTCTTT
NA	TRBV12-3/TRBV12-4	few	TRBJ2-4	CASSPFWAKNIQYF	TGTGCCAGCAGTCCCTTTTGGGCCAAAAACATTCAGTACTTC
TRBD2	TRBV12-3/TRBV12-4	few	TRBJ2-7	CASRLSGRLNEQYF	TGTGCCAGCAGACTTAGCGGGAGGCTCAACGAGCAGTACTTC
NA	TRBV7-9	many	TRBJ2-2	CASSPRESNTGELFF	TGTGCCAGCAGCCCCCGGGAGTCGAACACCGGGGAGCTGTTTTTT
TRBD2	TRBV6-1	NA	TRBJ2-4	CASLLADINIQYF	TGTGCCTCCCTACTAGCGGACATAAACATTCAGTACTTC
TRBD2	TRBV10-3	NA	TRBJ2-5	CAISGGLAGRETKYF	TGTGCCATCAGTGGGGGCCTAGCGGGGCGAGAGACCAAGTACTTC
TRBD2	TRBV28	NA	TRBJ2-5	CASSLLLAGIGETQYF	TGTGCCAGCAGTTTATTACTAGCGGGAATAGGGGAGACCCAGTACTTC
TRBD1	TRBV29-1	few	TRBJ2-3	CSPGQVTDTQYF	TGCAGTCCGGGACAGGTCACAGATACGCAGTATTTT
TRBD2	TRBV3-1	few	TRBJ2-1	CASSRTSGTVGGEQFF	TGTGCCAGCAGTCGGACTAGCGGGACCGTCGGGGGTGAGCAGTTCTTC
TRBD1	TRBV7-9	NA	TRBJ2-7	CASSPRSGGAGEQYF	TGTGCCAGCAGCCCCCGGTCAGGGGGCGCGGGCGAGCAGTACTTC
NA	TRBV12-3/TRBV12-4	NA	TRBJ2-3	CASSFSGPGTQYF	TGTGCCAGCAGTTTTTCAGGACCCGGAACGCAGTATTTT
TRBD1	TRBV5-1	NA	TRBJ2-5	CASRPRQGGETQYF	TGCGCCAGCAGACCGAGACAGGGGGGAGAGACCCAGTACTTC
NA	TRBV2	NA	TRBJ2-2	CASSEVGSTNTGELFFF	NA
NA	TRBV12-3/TRBV12-4	NA	TRBJ2-5	CASKRQLQETQYF	TGTGCCAGTAAAAGACAGCTCCAAGAGACCCAGTACTTC
NA	TRBV20-1	NA	TRBJ2-1	CSARPPPGVFGNEQFF	TGCAGTGCTAGGCCTCCCCCGGGGGTCTTTGGCAATGAGCAGTTCTTC
TRBD1	TRBV12-3/TRBV12-4	many	TRBJ2-1	CASSPGQGASYNEQFF	TGTGCCAGCAGCCCCGGACAGGGGGCGTCCTACAATGAGCAGTTCTTC
TRBD2	TRBV12-3/TRBV12-4	NA	TRBJ2-7	CASSFRIAGQYF	TGTGCCAGCAGTTTTCGGATAGCGGGACAGTACTTC
TRBD1	TRBV12-3/TRBV12-4	few	TRBJ1-5	CASSGLRGLNQPQHF	TGTGCCAGCAGTGGCCTTAGGGGGCTCAATCAGCCCCAGCATTTT
TRBD1	TRBV20-1	few	TRBJ1-6	CSARQGSDGNSPLHF	TGCAGTGCACGACAGGGGTCGGACGGTAATTCACCCCTCCACTTT
TRBD1	TRBV12-3/TRBV12-4	many	TRBJ2-7	CASSLSTGVAYEQYF	TGTGCCAGCAGTTTATCCACAGGGGTTGCCTACGAGCAGTACTTC
NA	TRBV20-1	few	TRBJ2-1	CSAKLAPADEQFF	TGCAGTGCCAAGCTCGCCCCGGCCGATGAGCAGTTCTTC
NA	TRBV29-1	many	TRBJ2-1	CSVVLLRGYNEQFF	TGCAGCGTTGTTCTTCTCCGGGGCTACAATGAGCAGTTCTTC
NA	TRBV20-1	NA	TRBJ1-1	CSALGPSRGSMNTEAFF	TGCAGTGCTTTAGGGCCAAGTCGGGGATCCATGAACACTGAAGCTTTCTTT
NA	TRBV10-2	few	TRBJ2-2	CASKLDLDTGELFF	TGCGCCAGCAAACTAGACCTGGACACCGGGGAGCTGTTTTTT